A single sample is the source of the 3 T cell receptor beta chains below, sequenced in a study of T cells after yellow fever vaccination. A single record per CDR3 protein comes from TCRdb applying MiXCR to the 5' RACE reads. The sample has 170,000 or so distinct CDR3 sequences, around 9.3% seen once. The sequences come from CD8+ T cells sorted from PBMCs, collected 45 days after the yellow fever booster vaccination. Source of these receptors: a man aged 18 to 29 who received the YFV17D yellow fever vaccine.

CDR3 coding DNA: TGTGCCAGCAGCCCACTAGCGGGGGCCCGGAACACCGGGGAGCTGTTTTTT. Amino acid sequence: CASSPLAGARNTGELFF. The rearrangement links TRBV27 to TRBJ2-2, with 11 bases fitting TRBD2. CDR3 length: 17 residues. Germline values: CDR1 MNHEY, CDR2 SMNVEV (reference sequence). The V gene end was trimmed by 6 bases and the J gene end by 1 base; junction bases not matched to a gene: 7.

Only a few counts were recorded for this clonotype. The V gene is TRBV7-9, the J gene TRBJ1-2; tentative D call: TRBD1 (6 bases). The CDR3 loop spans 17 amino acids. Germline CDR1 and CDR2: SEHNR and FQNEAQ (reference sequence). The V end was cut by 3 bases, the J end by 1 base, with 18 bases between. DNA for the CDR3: TGTGCCAGCAGCTTGAGCGGGGGCCGCGAGCTTAACTATGGCTACACCTTC. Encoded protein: CASSLSGGRELNYGYTF.

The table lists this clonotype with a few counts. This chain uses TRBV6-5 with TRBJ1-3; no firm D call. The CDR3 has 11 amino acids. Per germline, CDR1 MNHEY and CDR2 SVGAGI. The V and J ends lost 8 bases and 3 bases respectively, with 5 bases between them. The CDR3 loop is CASGDGNTIYF. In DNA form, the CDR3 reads TGTGCCAGCGGGGATGGAAACACCATATATTTT.